The 23 T cell receptor beta chains given below trace back to one sample, sequenced in a study of tumor-infiltrating lymphocytes in primary liver carcinoma. Unsorted bulk tissue of roughly 18-32 mg yielded co-extracted RNA and DNA. Synthesis of TCR beta cDNA was carried out from 500 ng total RNA with a constant-region primer. A slightly modified ARM-PCR protocol with three nested multiplex PCR rounds produced these TCR beta libraries. Forward primers for TRBV1-TRBV30 and a C-beta reverse primer served the first two PCR rounds, at approximately 10 cycles each. TCRdb re-called the multiplex PCR reads with MiXCR, one entry per CDR3 protein. Of fewer than 250,000 distinct CDR3 sequences in the sample, around four fifths were seen once. The specimen was tumor tissue from primary liver carcinoma. The source is a man aged 40-49 years with primary liver carcinoma and hepatitis B virus infection.

By proportion, this clonotype is medium-sized. The chain is built from TRBV29-1 and TRBJ2-5; D perhaps matches TRBD1 (7 bases). Germline CDR1 SQVTM, CDR2 ANQGSEA. The CDR3 extends over 13 amino acids. Trimming took 5 bases from V and 5 from J, leaving 15 bases between them. The CDR3 DNA reads as TGCAGCGTTTCATCCAGGGGGAGGGAGACCCAGTACTTC. Protein product: CSVSSRGRETQYF.

This clonotype showed up just a few times. A much bigger clone sits one base away, suggesting this may be a read error. V and J are TRBV10-3 and TRBJ1-2; perhaps TRBD1 as D (6 bases). The CDR3 covers 16 residues. Germline assignment: CDR1 ENHRY and CDR2 SYGVKD. The V end lost 0 bases, the J end lost 7 bases, and 18 bases lay between the germline ends. The CDR3 here is CAISESTGFSACGYTF. Here the CDR3 DNA reads TGTGCCATCAGTGAGTCAACAGGGTTCTCAGCCTGTGGCTACACCTTC.

Note on this clonotype: The germline gene is not matched at one end of the junction; a read error may be the cause. The chain is built from TRBV5-4 and TRBJ2-5; 10 bases are shared with TRBD2. The length of the CDR3 is 19 residues. CDR1 and CDR2 from the germline V gene are SGHNT and YYREEE (reference sequence). CDR3 sequence: CAGSWSVAAGGLSEETQYF. The DNA for the CDR3 is TGTGCCGGCAGCTGGAGTGTGGCAGCGGGAGGGCTAAGCGAAGAGACCCAGTACTTC.

Regarding this clonotype: An end of the junction does not agree with germline; a read error may underlie this. CDR3 DNA sequence: TGTGTCAGCACTTACGGCGCAGAGACCCAGTACTTC. Encoded protein: CVSTYGAETQYF. The rearrangement uses TRBV6-5 and TRBJ2-5; D ambiguous. Germline V gene data show CDR1 as MNHEY and CDR2 as SVGAGI. The CDR3 totals 12 residues.

For this clonotype: The germline gene is not matched at one end of the junction; a read error may be the cause. This chain connects TRBV28 to TRBJ2-3, with D perhaps matching TRBD1 or TRBD2 (7 bases each). This CDR3 has 15 residues. CDR1 is MDHEN, CDR2 SYDVKM, per germline. For the CDR3, the DNA is TGTGGCAGCAGCAGGGGGGGTTCGGCGGCAGATACGCAGTATTTT. Translated: CGSSRGGSAADTQYF.

This clonotype was recorded at least ten times. This sequence joins TRBV24-1 and TRBJ1-1; TRBD1 is a possible D gene (5 bases). V lost 9 bases and J lost 1, with 14 bases in between. The CDR3 runs 14 residues. Per the germline V gene, CDR1 is KGHDR and CDR2 is SFDVKD. The CDR3: CATRDTGQNTEAFF. CDR3 in DNA: TGTGCCACCCGAGATACCGGACAGAACACTGAAGCTTTCTTT.

V is TRBV7-9 and J is TRBJ2-7; no definite D call. Germline loops: CDR1 SEHNR, CDR2 FQNEAQ (reference sequence). CDR3 length: 11 amino acids. V was shortened by 6 bases and J by 0 bases, with 3 bases between the two germline ends. The CDR3 DNA reads as TGTGCCAGCAGATCCTCCTACGAGCAGTACTTC. It encodes CASRSSYEQYF.

Remarks on this clonotype: Its ends do not fully match the called genes, so a read error is possible. The chain carries TRBV4-3 and TRBJ2-5, with D perhaps TRBD2 (6 bases). The CDR3 extends over 17 amino acids. Germline loops: CDR1 LGHNA, CDR2 YSLEER. The CDR3 coding sequence is TGCCCCAGCAGCCAAGGGGCTAGAGGGAGGACTGGTGAGACCGAGTACTTC. It specifies CPSSQGARGRTGETEYF.

This clonotype was seen a single time. V is TRBV29-1 and J is TRBJ2-3; D is unclear. The V end lost 7 bases, the J end lost 11 bases, and 16 bases lay between the germline ends. From germline, CDR1 is SQVTM and CDR2 ANQGSEA. The CDR3 contains 11 residues. The CDR3 protein is CSGTHGSMQYF. The CDR3 DNA reads as TGCAGCGGAACCCACGGGTCCATGCAGTATTTT.

This clonotype showed up just a few times. This is likely a read error, given that the CDR3 carries no conserved phenylalanine or tryptophan at its end. The rearrangement uses TRBV4-2 and TRBJ2-1; no reliable D call. The CDR3 consists of 11 residues. In germline, CDR1 is LGHNA, CDR2 YNFKEQ. The DNA of the CDR3 is TGTGTCAGCAGCCAAGCTGATGAGCAGTTCTAC. This gives the protein CVSSQADEQFY.

The chain recombines TRBV28 with TRBJ2-7; D is unresolved. Germline V gives CDR1 MDHEN, CDR2 SYDVKM. There are 13 residues in the CDR3. Trimming took off 5 bases at V and 0 bases at J, with 8 bases between the two ends. CDR3 residues: CASSAPFSYEQYF. The CDR3 DNA is TGTGCCAGCAGTGCCCCATTCTCCTACGAGCAGTACTTC.

About this clonotype: Germline and junction disagree at one end, which may indicate a read error. The chain couples TRBV5-1 to TRBJ1-5; possibly TRBD1 for D (6 bases). CDR3 length: 15 residues. The germline gives CDR1 SGHRS, CDR2 YFSETQ. Here the CDR3 reads CASSSGDPGSQLQHF. The CDR3 region has the DNA TGCGCCAGCAGCTCAGGGGACCCGGGGAGTCAGCTCCAGCATTTT.

Details on this clonotype: Relative to the germline gene, one junction end is altered; a read error may explain this. J is TRBJ2-1 and V is TRBV4-3, with 7 bases identical to TRBD2. This CDR3 is built from 16 residues. Germline CDR1 reads LGHNA; CDR2 reads YSLEER. CDR3 bases: TGCGCCAGCAGCCATGATAGCGGGCCAGCCTACAATAAGCAGTTCTTC. Amino acid sequence: CASSHDSGPAYNKQFF.

This rearrangement joins TRBV24-1 to TRBJ2-2, with a possible D match to TRBD1 (5 bases). This CDR3 has 15 residues. The germline gives CDR1 KGHDR, CDR2 SFDVKD. Between the trimmed V and J ends, which lost 5 bases and 3 bases, there was a span of 12 bases. The chain's CDR3 is CATSVGAYDTGELFF. The CDR3 nucleotides read TGTGCCACCAGTGTAGGGGCTTACGACACCGGGGAGCTGTTTTTT.

This clonotype was seen only once. The CDR3 does not close with the conserved phenylalanine or tryptophan, likely indicating a read error. The J gene is TRBJ2-1, the V gene TRBV7-9; D call uncertain. The CDR3 consists of 13 residues. CDR1 is SEHNR and CDR2 is FQNEAQ in the germline V gene (reference sequence). The CDR3: CTSRQSLVNEQFL. The CDR3 DNA is TGTACCAGCAGACAATCTCTGGTGAATGAGCAGTTCTTA.

With regard to this clonotype: Its ends do not fully match the called genes, so a read error is possible. The CDR3 DNA reads as TGCGCCAGCAGCCATCTAACTGGACAGGGTCGGTCACCCCTTCACTTT. Amino acid sequence: CASSHLTGQGRSPLHF. The chain has TRBV4-3 and TRBJ1-6, with 8 bases that match TRBD1. The CDR3 runs to 16 residues. Germline CDR1 and CDR2: LGHNA and YSLEER.

This clonotype appeared once. The junction shows a germline mismatch at one end, possibly a read error. V is TRBV7-9 and J is TRBJ1-2; TRBD1 might be the D (6 bases). Germline lookup yields CDR1 SEHNR and CDR2 FQNEAQ (reference sequence). This CDR3 contains 15 residues. The CDR3 DNA sequence: TGTGCCGGCAGCCGGGGGGCCTCTAAGGGAGCCGGCTACATCTTC. Translating it yields CAGSRGASKGAGYIF.

Details on this clonotype: Sequence at one end of the junction differs from germline and may be a read error. This chain's CDR3 is CVSSPGSFFSGTNVLTF. In DNA, the CDR3 is TGTGTCAGCAGCCCCGGGTCTTTCTTCTCTGGGACCAACGTCCTGACTTTC. The chain couples TRBV5-4 to TRBJ2-6; D is unclear. In germline, CDR1 is SGHNT, CDR2 YYREEE (reference sequence). The length of the CDR3 is 17 residues.

Details on this clonotype: A read error is likely, as this CDR3 ends without the conserved phenylalanine or tryptophan. The chain carries TRBV6-1 and TRBJ2-7, with TRBD1 identical over 9 bases. Trimming removed 9 bases from V and 2 bases from J; junction bases left unmatched: 8. Germline V lookup: CDR1 MNHNS, CDR2 SASEGT. The CDR3 has 14 amino acids. The CDR3 reads CARSTGTGPYEQYL. The CDR3 DNA is TGTGCCAGAAGTACCGGGACAGGGCCCTACGAGCAGTACCTC.

For the CDR3, the DNA is TGCGCCAGCAGCCACGGAGGATGCGGGATTCGTATTAATGAGCAGTTCTTC. It yields the protein CASSHGGCGIRINEQFF. This chain joins TRBV5-1 and TRBJ2-1; perhaps TRBD2 as D (6 bases). This CDR3 region has 17 residues. CDR1 is SGHRS, CDR2 YFSETQ, per germline. The V end was cut by 4 bases, the J end by 7 bases, with 24 bases between.

Of note for this clonotype: One junction end does not reproduce the germline sequence, and a read error may be involved. This chain connects TRBV29-1 to TRBJ2-1; 9 positions match TRBD1. There are 15 residues in the CDR3. Germline values: CDR1 SQVTM, CDR2 ANQGSEA. The DNA of the CDR3 is TGCGGCGTTGAGTTCGGCACAGGGGGCTTTTATGAGCAGTTCTTC. This gives the protein CGVEFGTGGFYEQFF.

Comments on this clonotype: The CDR3 ends on some other residue instead of the conserved phenylalanine or tryptophan, so this is likely a read error. The chain combines TRBV10-2 with TRBJ2-7; D is perhaps TRBD2 (6 bases). The CDR3 is made up of 14 amino acids. The germline CDR1 and CDR2 sequences are WSHSY and SAAADI. The CDR3 coding sequence is TGCGCCAACAGTGAGTCCCTCTGGGGAGGCGAGCAGTACATC. Translating gives CANSESLWGGEQYI.

This clonotype was picked up one time. A read error may be the cause here, since a much bigger clone is one base away. Without the conserved terminal phenylalanine or tryptophan, this CDR3 likely stems from a read error. The CDR3 coding sequence is TGTGCCTGGAGTACTGAAGGAAACACCATATATTCT. It translates to CAWSTEGNTIYS. The genes are TRBV30 and TRBJ1-3; D unresolved. The CDR3 length is 12 residues. V gave up 2 bases and J gave up 4 bases, with 6 bases separating them. Looked up from germline, CDR1 is GTSNPN and CDR2 is SVGIG (reference sequence).